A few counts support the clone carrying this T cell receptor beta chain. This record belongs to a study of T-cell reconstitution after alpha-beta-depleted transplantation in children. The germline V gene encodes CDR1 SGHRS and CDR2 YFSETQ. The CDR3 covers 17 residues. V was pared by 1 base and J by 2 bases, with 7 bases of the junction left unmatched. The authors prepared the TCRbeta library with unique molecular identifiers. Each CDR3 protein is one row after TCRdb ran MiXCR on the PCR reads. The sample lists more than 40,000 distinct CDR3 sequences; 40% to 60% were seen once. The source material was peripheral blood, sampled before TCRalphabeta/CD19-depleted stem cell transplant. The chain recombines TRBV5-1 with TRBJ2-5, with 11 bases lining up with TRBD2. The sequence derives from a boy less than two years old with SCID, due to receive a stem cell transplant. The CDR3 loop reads CASSLSLAGGPQETQYF. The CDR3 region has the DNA TGCGCCAGCAGCTTGAGTCTAGCGGGGGGCCCGCAAGAGACCCAGTACTTC.